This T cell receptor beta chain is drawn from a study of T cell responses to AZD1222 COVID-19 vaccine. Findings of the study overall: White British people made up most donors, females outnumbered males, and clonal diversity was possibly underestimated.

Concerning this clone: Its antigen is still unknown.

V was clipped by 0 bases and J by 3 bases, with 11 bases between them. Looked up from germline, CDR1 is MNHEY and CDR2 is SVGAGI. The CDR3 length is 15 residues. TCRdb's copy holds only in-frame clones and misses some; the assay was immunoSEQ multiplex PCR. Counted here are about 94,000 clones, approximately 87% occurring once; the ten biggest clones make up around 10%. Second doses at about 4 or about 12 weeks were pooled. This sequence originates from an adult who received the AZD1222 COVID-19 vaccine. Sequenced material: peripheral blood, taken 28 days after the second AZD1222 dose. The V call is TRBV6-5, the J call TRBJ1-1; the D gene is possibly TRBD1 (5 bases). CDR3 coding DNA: TGTGCCAGCAGTTACTCCTCCGGGACGGACACTGAAGCTTTCTTT. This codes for CASSYSSGTDTEAFF.